This T cell receptor (beta chain) originates from a study of T-cell reconstitution after alpha-beta-depleted transplantation in children. The TCRbeta library incorporated unique molecular identifiers. One entry per CDR3 protein, called by TCRdb with MiXCR from the PCR reads. The data show hundreds of thousands of distinct CDR3 sequences, about 15% seen once. The CDR3 covers 13 residues. The germline CDR1 and CDR2 sequences are SGHDN and FVKESK. V was clipped by 4 bases and J by 8 bases; unmatched bases: 5. The chain employs TRBV14 and TRBJ2-4; 7 positions agree with TRBD2. This TCR came from a human donor who donated a stem cell graft to a child with acute myeloid leukemia. This specimen consisted of PBMCs from the stem cell graft donor, obtained from the stem cell graft. The CDR3 is CASSPWEGHIQYF. The DNA of the CDR3 is TGTGCCAGCAGCCCCTGGGAGGGGCACATTCAGTACTTC.